This T cell receptor beta chain was identified during a study of CD8 T cells in ankylosing spondylitis. TCRdb independently ran MiXCR on the 5' RACE reads; one entry per CDR3 protein. Among about 130,000 distinct CDR3 sequences listed, about 7% were seen once. Details on this clonotype: Its antigen is unknown. With a much larger clone just one base away, this may be a read error.

General observations from the study: Those disease-linked clones were CD8+; they were also relatively rare in peripheral blood.

The sequence was collected from a female donor with ankylosing spondylitis or in good health (not recorded which). The sample was blood, either unsorted or a sorted T cell fraction (not recorded which).

The CDR3 sequence is CACSQGNRQGVDEKLFF. The CDR3 region has the DNA TGTGCCTGCAGCCAAGGCAACCGACAGGGGGTCGATGAAAAACTGTTTTTT. The rearrangement links TRBV3-1 to TRBJ1-4, with 9 bases matching TRBD1. The CDR3 length is 17 residues. The germline CDR1 and CDR2 sequences are LGHDT and YNNKEL (reference sequence).